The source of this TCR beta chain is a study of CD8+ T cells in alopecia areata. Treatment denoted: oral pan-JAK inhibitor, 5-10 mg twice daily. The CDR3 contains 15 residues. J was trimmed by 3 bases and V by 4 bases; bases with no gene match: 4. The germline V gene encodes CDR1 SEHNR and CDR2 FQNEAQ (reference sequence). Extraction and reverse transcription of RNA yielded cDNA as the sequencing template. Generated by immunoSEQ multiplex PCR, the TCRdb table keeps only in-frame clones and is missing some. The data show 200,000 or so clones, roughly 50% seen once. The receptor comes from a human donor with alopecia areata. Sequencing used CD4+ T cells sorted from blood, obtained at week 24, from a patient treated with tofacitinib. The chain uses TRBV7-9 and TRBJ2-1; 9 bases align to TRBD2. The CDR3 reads CASSSQRGDYNEQFF. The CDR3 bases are TGTGCCAGCAGCTCTCAGCGGGGGGACTACAATGAGCAGTTCTTC. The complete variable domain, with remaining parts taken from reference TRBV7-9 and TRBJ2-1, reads DTGVSQNPRHKITKRGQNVTFRCDPISEHNRLYWYRQTLGQGPEFLTYFQNEAQLEKSRLLSDRFSAERPKGSFSTLEIQRTEQGDSAMYLCASSSQRGDYNEQFFGPGTRLTVL.